Listed below are T cell receptor beta chains from one sample, sequenced in a study of T-cell memory formation after mild COVID-19. TCRdb ran MiXCR on the 5' RACE reads and lists one entry per CDR3 protein. The profile shows some 310,000 distinct CDR3 sequences, approximately 22% of them singletons. The sample consisted of PBMCs or a T cell subset sorted from them (not recorded which). The receptors shown here come from a man between 18 and 35 years old who had mild COVID-19 (a few samples of this study predate the infection). Cell type and time point are not known. Each CDR3 is given with its conserved first and last residue. D genes are given only for firm matches. Clone size is given for some rows only: seen once, a few or many times, or a class if the clone is expanded.

v_gene	j_gene	abundance	d_gene	CDR3aa	CDR3nt
TRBV25-1	TRBJ1-3	NA	TRBD1	CASTRTGGLNTIYF	TGTGCCAGCACCAGGACAGGGGGATTAAACACCATATATTTT
TRBV12-3/TRBV12-4	TRBJ2-5	NA	NA	CASTPWGAQETQYF	TGTGCCAGCACCCCTTGGGGGGCCCAAGAGACCCAGTACTTC
TRBV7-9	TRBJ2-3	few	NA	CASNQGTSVTDTQYF	TGTGCCAGCAACCAAGGCACCTCAGTCACAGATACGCAGTATTTT
TRBV5-1	TRBJ2-5	NA	TRBD1	CASRRGQGETQYF	TGCGCCAGCAGACGGGGACAGGGAGAGACCCAGTACTTC
TRBV28	TRBJ2-3	few	NA	CASSSLGRISTDTQYF	TGTGCCAGCAGTTCCCTCGGACGGATTAGCACAGATACGCAGTATTTT
TRBV11-2	TRBJ1-2	few	NA	CASSQAGPRGYTF	TGTGCCAGCAGCCAAGCAGGTCCCAGGGGCTACACCTTC
TRBV3-1	TRBJ2-3	NA	NA	CASSDTGRSTDTQYF	TGTGCCAGCAGCGATACCGGGAGAAGCACAGATACGCAGTATTTT
TRBV29-1	TRBJ2-3	NA	NA	CSVEGGRRQVVDTQYF	TGCAGCGTTGAAGGGGGACGAAGGCAGGTAGTAGATACGCAGTATTTT
TRBV20-1	TRBJ1-1	NA	NA	CSARGPNTEAFF	TGCAGTGCTAGAGGCCCCAACACTGAAGCTTTCTTT
TRBV4-3	TRBJ1-1	few	NA	CASSQGASQYTEAFF	TGCGCCAGCAGCCAAGGAGCCAGCCAATACACTGAAGCTTTCTTT
TRBV19	TRBJ2-7	NA	TRBD1	CASSRTGRKESRYEQYF	TGTGCCAGTAGTCGGACAGGGCGCAAGGAGTCACGCTACGAGCAGTACTTC
TRBV5-5	TRBJ2-5	NA	NA	CASSLGPGPKETQYF	TGTGCCAGCAGCTTGGGCCCGGGACCGAAAGAGACCCAGTACTTC
TRBV10-3	TRBJ2-3	NA	TRBD2	CAISVLAGRTDTQYF	TGTGCCATCAGTGTCCTAGCGGGGCGCACAGATACGCAGTATTTT
TRBV4-3	TRBJ2-3	once	TRBD2	CASTGGLAGDTQYF	TGCGCCAGCACCGGCGGACTAGCGGGTGATACGCAGTATTTT
TRBV20-1	TRBJ2-3	many	NA	CSAREYHRAGDTQYF	TGCAGTGCTAGAGAGTACCACAGGGCGGGAGATACGCAGTATTTT
TRBV20-1	TRBJ2-7	few	NA	CSAGRTDAYEQYF	TGCAGTGCTGGACGGACAGATGCCTACGAGCAGTACTTC
TRBV20-1	TRBJ2-2	NA	TRBD1	CSARVPRGTVNTGELFF	TGCAGTGCTAGAGTTCCGCGAGGGACAGTGAACACCGGGGAGCTGTTTTTT
TRBV12-3/TRBV12-4	TRBJ2-1	NA	NA	CASSPRKDGVNNEQFF	TGTGCCAGCAGCCCAAGGAAGGACGGAGTAAACAATGAGCAGTTCTTC
TRBV5-1	TRBJ1-2	NA	NA	CASSLDRRVYGYTF	TGCGCCAGCAGCTTGGACCGTAGGGTCTATGGCTACACCTTC
TRBV3-1	TRBJ1-2	NA	NA	CASRPYREPPYGYTF	TGTGCCAGCAGACCCTACAGGGAACCACCGTATGGCTACACCTTC
TRBV12-3/TRBV12-4	TRBJ2-2	once	NA	CASSSIQGNTGELFF	TGTGCCAGCAGTTCAATACAGGGGAACACCGGGGAGCTGTTTTTT
TRBV5-1	TRBJ2-7	NA	TRBD1	CASSLRGQEDEQYF	TGCGCCAGCAGCTTGAGGGGACAGGAGGACGAGCAGTACTTC
TRBV10-3	TRBJ2-1	NA	TRBD2	CAISELTSGGSDEQFF	TGTGCCATCAGTGAGTTAACTAGCGGGGGGTCGGATGAGCAGTTCTTC
TRBV5-1	TRBJ2-3	many	NA	CASSLGHPNTDTQYF	TGCGCCAGCAGCTTGGGACACCCTAACACAGATACGCAGTATTTT
TRBV6-5	TRBJ2-5	few	TRBD2	CASSYYLAGGETQYF	TGTGCCAGCAGTTACTACCTAGCGGGGGGAGAGACCCAGTACTTC
TRBV7-8	TRBJ1-5	few	NA	CASSSQATEPQHF	TGTGCCAGCAGCTCCCAGGCCACGGAGCCCCAGCATTTT
TRBV6-5	TRBJ1-3	NA	NA	CASSYSLISGNTIYF	TGTGCCAGCAGTTACTCGCTCATCTCTGGAAACACCATATATTTT
TRBV29-1	TRBJ1-1	NA	NA	CSVHNGPGPTEAFF	TGCAGCGTTCATAACGGCCCGGGCCCCACTGAAGCTTTCTTT
TRBV20-1	TRBJ2-7	few	NA	CSARRAGTLYEQYF	TGCAGTGCTAGAAGGGCCGGGACGCTCTACGAGCAGTACTTC
TRBV5-6	TRBJ1-2	few	NA	CASSLRYGYTF	TGTGCCAGCAGCTTACGGTACGGCTACACCTTC
TRBV12-3/TRBV12-4	TRBJ2-1	few	NA	CASRYRAPNYNEQFF	TGTGCCAGCAGATACAGGGCCCCTAACTACAATGAGCAGTTCTTC
TRBV10-3	TRBJ2-5	NA	NA	CATKTGRRETQYF	TGTGCCACGAAAACAGGGCGGCGAGAGACCCAGTACTTC
TRBV29-1	TRBJ2-7	NA	TRBD1	CSATRQGSYEQYF	TGCAGCGCTACACGACAGGGATCCTACGAGCAGTACTTC
TRBV30	TRBJ2-7	NA	TRBD1	CAWTDRDRDYEQYF	TGTGCCTGGACGGACCGGGACAGGGACTACGAGCAGTACTTC
TRBV5-1	TRBJ2-2	few	TRBD1	CASSLTGGRSGELFF	TGCGCCAGCAGCTTGACAGGGGGCAGGTCCGGGGAGCTGTTTTTT
TRBV5-1	TRBJ2-5	few	NA	CASSPEATGGETQYF	TGCGCCAGCAGCCCCGAGGCGACAGGCGGGGAGACCCAGTACTTC
TRBV5-1	TRBJ2-5	few	TRBD1	CASRDRGQETQYF	TGCGCCAGCAGAGACAGGGGCCAAGAGACCCAGTACTTC
TRBV12-3/TRBV12-4	TRBJ2-1	few	NA	CASSPFLSSYNEQFF	TGTGCCAGCAGTCCCTTCCTAAGCTCCTACAATGAGCAGTTCTTC
TRBV12-3/TRBV12-4	TRBJ1-1	many	NA	CASSSGPSRNTEAFF	TGTGCCAGCAGTTCGGGTCCTTCGAGGAACACTGAAGCTTTCTTT
TRBV5-1	TRBJ1-2	NA	NA	CASSLAGQGGYGYTF	TGCGCCAGCAGCTTGGCCGGGCAGGGTGGATATGGCTACACCTTC
TRBV6-5	TRBJ2-4	few	TRBD2	CASSQAGELKNIQYF	TGTGCCAGCAGCCAAGCGGGGGAGCTAAAAAACATTCAGTACTTC
TRBV5-1	TRBJ2-2	few	TRBD1	CASSPGQGNGELFF	TGCGCCAGCAGCCCCGGACAGGGTAACGGGGAGCTGTTTTTT
TRBV6-1	TRBJ2-5	NA	NA	CASSESTGSWETQYF	TGTGCCAGCAGTGAATCCACGGGGTCTTGGGAGACCCAGTACTTC
TRBV20-1	TRBJ2-1	NA	NA	CSAESYEQFF	TGCAGTGCTGAAAGCTATGAGCAGTTCTTC
TRBV7-2	TRBJ2-2	many	NA	CASSSMTERTGELFF	TGTGCCAGCAGCTCCATGACTGAGCGCACCGGGGAGCTGTTTTTT
TRBV4-1	TRBJ2-3	NA	NA	CASSQDQVLDTQYF	TGCGCCAGCAGCCAAGATCAAGTCCTAGATACGCAGTATTTT
TRBV5-1	TRBJ2-6	NA	NA	CASSWGLTGDYGANVLTF	TGCGCCAGCAGCTGGGGCCTGACAGGAGACTACGGGGCCAACGTCCTGACTTTC
TRBV20-1	TRBJ1-4	few	TRBD1	CSASEAGGAEKLFF	TGCAGTGCTAGCGAAGCAGGGGGCGCGGAAAAACTGTTTTTT